The 28 T cell receptor beta chains below all came from one sample that was sequenced in a study of blood T cell repertoires in COVID-19. The repertoire was sequenced with immunoSEQ multiplex PCR; TCRdb's copy has only in-frame clones and lacks some. The repertoire holds 20,000 or so clones, with around 86% as singletons. Input material: peripheral blood. The receptors originated from a man in his 70s with acute or convalescent COVID-19.

The rearrangement uses TRBV7-3 and TRBJ2-6; 7 nucleotides match TRBD1. There are 16 residues in the CDR3. V gave up 5 bases and J gave up 5 bases; unmatched junction bases: 9. CDR1 is SGHTA and CDR2 is FQGTGA in the germline V gene. Here the CDR3 reads CASSLRTGLRANVLTF. The CDR3 nucleotides read TGTGCCAGCAGCCTACGGACAGGCTTGAGGGCCAACGTCCTGACTTTC.

The V call is TRBV28, the J call TRBJ2-7; D ambiguous. This CDR3 has 13 amino acids. Germline assignment: CDR1 MDHEN and CDR2 SYDVKM. V lost 6 bases to trimming and J lost 0 bases, with 9 bases between them. CDR3 nucleotide sequence: TGTGCCAGCAGCACAATAAGCTCCTACGAGCAGTACTTC. It encodes CASSTISSYEQYF.

This chain uses TRBV7-8 with TRBJ2-1; 7 bases line up with TRBD1. The germline CDR1 and CDR2 sequences are SGHVS and FQNEAQ. The V and J ends lost 1 base and 4 bases, in that order; junction bases with no gene match: 13. The CDR3 loop spans 18 amino acids. For the CDR3, the DNA is TGTGCCAGCAGCTTAGATTGGGACAGTCAGAAGTCGTACAATGAGCAGTTCTTC. It encodes CASSLDWDSQKSYNEQFF. Full variable domain (missing parts from reference TRBV7-8 and TRBJ2-1): GAGVSQSPRYKVAKRGQDVALRCDPISGHVSLFWYQQALGQGPEFLTYFQNEAQLDKSGLPSDRFFAERPEGSVSTLKIQRTQQEDSAVYLCASSLDWDSQKSYNEQFFGPGTRLTVL.

The chain is built from TRBV7-2 and TRBJ1-3, with D perhaps matching TRBD1 (6 bases). Deletions cut 4 bases from V and 4 bases from J, with 17 bases between. This CDR3 region has 16 residues. The germline gives CDR1 SGHTA, CDR2 FQGNSA. The CDR3 DNA reads as TGTGCCAGCAGCTCCCTCCCACAGGGAACCGGAAACACCATATATTTT. It is translated as CASSSLPQGTGNTIYF.

The chain recombines TRBV7-3 with TRBJ2-3, with 7 positions matching TRBD1. V was pared by 5 bases and J by 2 bases, with 4 bases of the junction left unmatched. CDR1 and CDR2 (germline): SGHTA, FQGTGA. The CDR3 extends over 14 amino acids. CDR3 bases: TGTGCCAGCAGCATACAGGGGCACACAGATACGCAGTATTTT. Residues: CASSIQGHTDTQYF.

The V gene is TRBV5-1, the J gene TRBJ1-3, with D hard to call. The CDR3 is 15 amino acids. V was pared by 4 bases and J by 4 bases, with 15 bases between. Per germline, CDR1 SGHRS and CDR2 YFSETQ. The DNA for the CDR3 is TGCGCCAGCAGCCCGGGTCAGAGGTCGGGAAACACCATATATTTT. It is translated as CASSPGQRSGNTIYF.

The gene calls are TRBV7-9 and TRBJ2-1; 11 nucleotides align to TRBD2. The CDR3 has 19 residues. V lost 7 bases and J lost 4; bases outside the gene matches: 18. CDR1 SEHNR and CDR2 FQNEAQ come from the germline V gene (reference sequence). The CDR3 is CASKPVDSGTSGAYNEQFF. The CDR3 region has the DNA TGTGCCAGCAAACCGGTGGACAGCGGGACTAGCGGAGCGTACAATGAGCAGTTCTTC.

This rearrangement joins TRBV28 to TRBJ2-5; D gene unclear. The CDR3 runs 11 residues. Trimming shortened V by 6 bases and J by 5 bases, and 7 bases separated the two germline ends. From germline, CDR1 is MDHEN and CDR2 SYDVKM. CDR3 DNA: TGTGCCAGCAGCTCCGGGGAGACCCAGTACTTC. Protein sequence: CASSSGETQYF.

V and J are TRBV7-6 and TRBJ1-3; TRBD1 matches at 7 bases. The CDR3 consists of 16 residues. CDR1 and CDR2 from the germline V gene are SGHVS and FNYEAQ. J gave up 3 bases and V 5 bases, and 10 bases lay outside the gene matches. The CDR3 bases are TGTGCCAGCAGCCCCTCCACAGGGGCTGTTGGAAACACCATATATTTT. It encodes CASSPSTGAVGNTIYF.

V and J are TRBV6-5 and TRBJ2-3; D uncertain. Trimming removed 8 bases from V and 6 bases from J, with 9 bases in between. Per the germline V gene, CDR1 is MNHEY and CDR2 is SVGAGI. The CDR3 totals 11 residues. CDR3 coding DNA: TGTGCCAGCCGGTCGTCGGATACGCAGTATTTT. Its translation: CASRSSDTQYF.

The chain combines TRBV5-1 with TRBJ2-7; possible D gene TRBD1, 6 bases. Trimming pared 4 bases from V and 2 bases from J, leaving 16 bases between. Germline values: CDR1 SGHRS, CDR2 YFSETQ. CDR3 length equals 15 residues. The CDR3 is CASSLVGDTAYEQYF. The CDR3 bases are TGCGCCAGCAGCCTCGTCGGGGACACAGCCTACGAGCAGTACTTC.

This chain joins TRBV29-1 and TRBJ2-5; 8 nucleotides match TRBD1. The germline V gene encodes CDR1 SQVTM and CDR2 ANQGSEA. The length of the CDR3 is 12 residues. Trimming at V came to 7 bases and at J to 1 base, leaving 2 bases not matched to a gene. Written as DNA, the CDR3 is TGCAGCGGTGGGACAGGCCAAGAGACCCAGTACTTC. It codes for CSGGTGQETQYF.

This clone was seen more than once but under ten times. V is TRBV3-1 (or the pseudogene TRBV3-2) and J is TRBJ2-7; 10 bases match TRBD1. The CDR3 covers 14 residues. The junction had 2 bases not matched to a gene; V was cut back by 4 bases and J by 2 bases. Germline V gives CDR1 LGHDT, CDR2 YNNKEL (reference sequence). As DNA, the CDR3 is TGTGCCAGCAGCCTCGGGACAGGGGCCTACGAGCAGTACTTC. Translated: CASSLGTGAYEQYF.

This clone came up once. The chain is built from TRBV18 and TRBJ1-2, with no clear D. The CDR3 is 15 residues long. The germline CDR1 and CDR2 sequences are KGHSH and LQKENI. V lost 6 bases and J 7 bases, leaving 21 bases between the germline ends. CDR3: CASSRPGEEMSGYTF. The CDR3 nucleotides read TGTGCCAGCTCCCGACCCGGGGAGGAGATGAGTGGCTACACCTTC.

The sample holds a few counts of this clone. The chain combines TRBV5-1 with TRBJ2-5; 7 nucleotides match TRBD1. V gave up 3 bases and J gave up 5 bases; unmatched junction bases: 13. The CDR3 consists of 16 residues. Germline V gene data show CDR1 as SGHRS and CDR2 as YFSETQ. CDR3 DNA sequence: TGCGCCAGCAGCTGGGCGAGGGGGCGTGAGTACGAGACCCAGTACTTC. It translates to CASSWARGREYETQYF.

V usage is TRBV4-3 and J usage is TRBJ2-4, with TRBD2 identical over 9 bases. Germline CDR1 and CDR2: LGHNA and YSLEER. J gave up 7 bases and V 0 bases, and 7 bases lay outside the gene matches. The CDR3 runs to 16 residues. CDR3 in DNA: TGCGCCAGCAGCCAAGATAATAGCGGGAGTCCGAACATTCAGTACTTC. It yields the protein CASSQDNSGSPNIQYF.

By share, this clone ranks as large (0.1 to 1%). The V and J genes are TRBV27 and TRBJ2-3; 8 positions match TRBD1. CDR3 length: 14 amino acids. The trim removed 8 bases at V and 5 bases at J, leaving 9 bases unmatched. Germline CDR1 reads MNHEY; CDR2 reads SMNVEV (reference sequence). The CDR3 region is CASSDREGGDTQYF. CDR3 coding DNA: TGTGCCAGCTCGGACAGGGAAGGAGGAGATACGCAGTATTTT.

V is TRBV11-2 and J is TRBJ2-5, with 7 bases aligning to TRBD2. Trimming at V came to 5 bases and at J to 4 bases, leaving 13 bases not matched to a gene. Germline CDR1 and CDR2: SGHAT and FQNNGV. The CDR3 has 16 amino acids. The CDR3 DNA is TGTGCCAGCAGCCCCTTGGGCGGCGGGAGAGTAGAGACCCAGTACTTC. Amino acid sequence: CASSPLGGGRVETQYF.

This sequence joins TRBV19 and TRBJ2-5; perhaps TRBD1 as D (6 bases). CDR3 length: 14 amino acids. The germline V gene has CDR1 LNHDA and CDR2 SQIVND (reference sequence). Trimming removed 5 bases from V and 6 bases from J, with 16 bases in between. Here the CDR3 reads CASSSTGKGQTQYF. The CDR3 DNA is TGTGCCAGTAGTTCTACAGGGAAGGGGCAGACCCAGTACTTC.

J is TRBJ2-5 and V is TRBV27; the match to TRBD1 covers 9 bases. The CDR3 consists of 15 residues. V shed 2 bases and J 5 bases; nucleotides not matched to a gene: 6. CDR1 and CDR2 (germline): MNHEY, SMNVEV (reference sequence). This CDR3 is CASSLKYGQGETQYF. In DNA, the CDR3 is TGTGCCAGCAGTTTAAAGTACGGACAGGGGGAGACCCAGTACTTC.

The rearrangement links TRBV5-4 to TRBJ2-7; no definite D call. Trimming left V 2 bases short and J 7 bases short, with 7 bases between. This CDR3 has 11 amino acids. The germline CDR1 and CDR2 sequences are SGHNT and YYREEE (reference sequence). CDR3 residues: CASSLEDEQYF. The CDR3 DNA is TGTGCCAGCAGCTTAGAGGATGAGCAGTACTTC.

The chain has TRBV5-1 and TRBJ2-5, with 7 nucleotides matching TRBD1. Trimming took 4 bases from V and 4 from J; bases not matched to a gene: 7. The length of the CDR3 is 14 residues. CDR1 is SGHRS and CDR2 is YFSETQ in the germline V gene. The CDR3 is CASSDDRVPETQYF. DNA of the CDR3: TGCGCCAGCAGCGACGACAGGGTCCCAGAGACCCAGTACTTC.

The rearrangement joins TRBV29-1 to TRBJ2-1; D gene uncertain. CDR3 length equals 11 residues. V lost 2 bases and J 7 bases, leaving 6 bases between the germline ends. Germline assignment: CDR1 SQVTM and CDR2 ANQGSEA. CDR3: CSVERGNEQFF. CDR3 coding DNA: TGCAGCGTTGAACGCGGAAATGAGCAGTTCTTC.

The genes are TRBV11-3 and TRBJ2-5; TRBD2 aligns across 11 bases. This CDR3 contains 16 residues. Looked up from germline, CDR1 is SGHNT and CDR2 is YENEEA. V lost 2 bases to trimming and J lost 4 bases; unmatched junction nucleotides: 6. CDR3 sequence reads: CASSLSLAGEGETQYF. The DNA for the CDR3 is TGTGCCAGCAGCTTATCACTAGCGGGAGAGGGAGAGACCCAGTACTTC.

This sequence joins TRBV11-3 and TRBJ2-7; 8 bases are shared with TRBD1. The CDR3 runs to 14 residues. Trimming took 1 base from V and 2 from J; bases not matched to a gene: 1. The germline V gene has CDR1 SGHNT and CDR2 YENEEA. This chain's CDR3 is CASSLGQGPYEQYF. The CDR3 DNA reads TGTGCCAGCAGCTTAGGACAGGGGCCCTACGAGCAGTACTTC.

The chain uses TRBV29-1 and TRBJ2-1; unclear D gene. V lost 2 bases to trimming and J lost 3 bases, with 5 bases between them. Germline values: CDR1 SQVTM, CDR2 ANQGSEA. The CDR3 runs to 12 residues. The CDR3 is CSVESVYNEQFF. The CDR3 bases are TGCAGCGTTGAATCCGTCTACAATGAGCAGTTCTTC.

The genes are TRBV9 and TRBJ1-4; 8 bases match TRBD1. Unmatched junction bases numbered 5, after V lost 0 bases and J lost 7 bases. Germline CDR1 reads SGDLS; CDR2 reads YYNGEE. The CDR3 runs 15 residues. CDR3 bases: TGTGCCAGCAGCGTAGCCGAGACAGGGGCTGAAAAACTGTTTTTT. Translation: CASSVAETGAEKLFF.

V and J are TRBV18 and TRBJ2-2; 7 bases align to TRBD1. From germline, CDR1 is KGHSH and CDR2 LQKENI. V lost 3 bases to trimming and J lost 0 bases; unmatched junction nucleotides: 4. This CDR3 is built from 16 residues. The CDR3 region is CASSPRGTANTGELFF. In nucleotides, the CDR3 is TGTGCCAGCTCACCTCGAGGGACAGCGAACACCGGGGAGCTGTTTTTT.